The rows below give T cell receptor beta chains drawn from one sample of a study of response to subunit inactivated influenza vaccine. MiXCR, run by TCRdb on the RT-PCR reads, gives a single entry per CDR3 protein. Among about 300,000 distinct CDR3 sequences listed, approximately 21% were seen once. The starting material was PBMCs from blood, obtained around 22 months after vaccination. The source is a man in his fifties or sixties who received an inactivated influenza vaccine. The CDR3 runs from the conserved cysteine through the conserved F or W. The D gene is left open where the match is weak. Clone size, where shown, is once, few, many, or a class for clones that have expanded.

clone_size,d_call,j_call,v_call,cdr3_aa,cdr3_nt
.,.,TRBJ2-4,TRBV11-2,CASSLDRLAKNIQYF,TGTGCCAGCAGCTTAGACAGGCTAGCCAAAAACATTCAGTACTTC
.,.,TRBJ1-4,TRBV6-6,CASAGSSGEKLFF,TGTGCCAGCGCGGGATCCTCCGGTGAAAAACTGTTTTTT
.,TRBD1,TRBJ2-7,TRBV7-8,CASSLFRTGGMLTSYEQYF,TGTGCCAGCAGCTTATTCCGGACAGGGGGGATGCTTACGTCCTACGAGCAGTACTTC
.,.,TRBJ2-5,TRBV5-1,CASSLASVAKEETQYF,TGCGCCAGCAGCTTGGCCTCCGTAGCGAAAGAGGAGACCCAGTACTTC
.,TRBD1,TRBJ1-3,TRBV29-1,CSVEVIRTGSCPGNTIYF,TGCAGCGTTGAAGTTATTCGGACAGGTTCCTGCCCTGGAAACACCATATATTTT
.,TRBD2,TRBJ2-1,TRBV28,CASSLIGAGGGEQFF,TGTGCCAGCAGTTTGATTGGAGCGGGAGGGGGTGAGCAGTTCTTC
.,.,TRBJ2-3,TRBV20-1,CSASHRQEVTDTQYF,TGCAGTGCTAGTCATCGACAGGAGGTCACAGATACGCAGTATTTT
many,.,TRBJ1-6,TRBV3-1,CASSQGPPGTYNSPLHF,TGTGCCAGCAGCCAGGGCCCTCCCGGCACCTATAATTCACCCCTCCACTTT
.,.,TRBJ2-5,TRBV5-5,CASSLSPASTGETQYF,TGTGCCAGCAGCTTGAGTCCGGCATCAACCGGGGAGACCCAGTACTTC
.,.,TRBJ2-7,TRBV7-9,CASSLEDWSYEQYF,TGTGCCAGCAGCCTCGAGGACTGGTCCTACGAGCAGTACTTC
many,TRBD1,TRBJ1-2,TRBV28,CASSEPGTGGNYGYTF,TGTGCCAGCAGCGAACCTGGGACAGGGGGCAACTATGGCTACACCTTC
few,.,TRBJ2-6,TRBV5-4,CASSPTLAGANVLTF,TGTGCCAGCAGCCCCACTCTTGCTGGGGCCAACGTCCTGACTTTC
many,.,TRBJ1-2,TRBV2,CASMERLDYGYTF,TGTGCCAGCATGGAACGCCTGGACTATGGCTACACCTTC
.,TRBD1,TRBJ2-2,TRBV29-1,CSVRDRLGGELFF,TGCAGCGTCCGGGACAGGCTCGGCGGGGAGCTGTTTTTT
.,.,TRBJ1-1,TRBV7-9,CASSLARWGEATEAFF,TGTGCCAGCAGCTTAGCGCGGTGGGGGGAAGCCACTGAAGCTTTCTTT
few,.,TRBJ2-5,TRBV4-3,CASSQDGARKGETQYF,TGCGCCAGCAGCCAAGATGGAGCCAGAAAGGGAGAGACCCAGTACTTC
.,.,TRBJ2-3,TRBV5-1,CASSSPHTDTQYF,TGCGCCAGCAGCTCACCTCATACAGATACGCAGTATTTT
few,.,TRBJ1-6,TRBV2,CASSAQGISYNSPLHF,TGTGCCAGCAGCGCTCAGGGGATCTCCTATAATTCACCCCTCCACTTT
.,.,TRBJ1-1,TRBV12-3/TRBV12-4,CASSLYQLNTEAFF,TGTGCCAGCAGTTTATATCAGCTGAACACTGAAGCTTTCTTT
many,TRBD1,TRBJ1-5,TRBV12-3/TRBV12-4,CASSLTGGGNQPQHF,TGTGCCAGCAGTTTAACAGGGGGCGGCAATCAGCCCCAGCATTTT
once,.,TRBJ2-5,TRBV3-1,CASSQGHGGRETQYF,TGTGCCAGCAGCCAAGGACACGGGGGCAGGGAGACCCAGTACTTC
few,TRBD1,TRBJ1-2,TRBV7-2,CASSSGTGINYGYTF,TGTGCCAGCAGCTCTGGGACAGGGATTAACTATGGCTACACCTTC
.,.,TRBJ2-7,TRBV5-1,CASSPFGGTSTSYEQYF,TGCGCCAGCAGCCCGTTCGGGGGCACCTCAACTTCTTACGAGCAGTACTTC
few,.,TRBJ2-3,TRBV6-5,CASSSQISRQYF,TGTGCCAGCAGTTCGCAAATTAGTCGGCAGTATTTT
few,.,TRBJ1-1,TRBV12-3/TRBV12-4,CASSHRLYTEAFF,TGTGCCAGCAGTCACAGACTGTACACTGAAGCTTTCTTT
.,TRBD1,TRBJ2-5,TRBV14,CASSPDRGQRETQYF,TGTGCCAGCAGCCCCGACAGGGGACAACGGGAGACCCAGTACTTC
many,TRBD1,TRBJ1-5,TRBV4-1,CASSGQGASQPQHF,TGCGCCAGCAGCGGACAGGGGGCGAGTCAGCCCCAGCATTTT
.,TRBD2,TRBJ2-3,TRBV24-1,CATGAGETQYF,TGTGCCACCGGGGCGGGAGAGACGCAGTATTTT
.,.,TRBJ2-1,TRBV7-2,CASSLNRGGVNEQFF,TGTGCCAGCAGCTTAAACAGGGGAGGGGTGAATGAGCAGTTCTTC
few,TRBD1,TRBJ1-3,TRBV11-2,CASSLVYGQELSGNTIYF,TGTGCCAGCAGCTTAGTTTATGGACAGGAACTCTCTGGAAACACCATATATTTT
.,.,TRBJ1-1,TRBV5-1,CASSATPGYAEAFF,TGCGCCAGCAGCGCAACTCCGGGGTATGCTGAAGCTTTCTTT
.,TRBD2,TRBJ2-3,TRBV6-1,CASRKLAASTDTQYF,TGTGCCAGCAGGAAACTAGCGGCCAGCACAGATACGCAGTATTTT
.,TRBD1,TRBJ1-2,TRBV6-1,CASSGRQGLGYTF,TGTGCCAGCAGCGGTCGACAGGGTCTTGGCTACACCTTC
.,.,TRBJ1-3,TRBV12-3/TRBV12-4,CASSLALGAQGNTIYF,TGTGCCAGCAGTTTAGCATTGGGGGCCCAGGGAAACACCATATATTTT
few,.,TRBJ2-3,TRBV29-1,CSVEDASTDTQYF,TGCAGCGTTGAAGATGCCAGTACAGATACGCAGTATTTT
.,TRBD2,TRBJ2-5,TRBV6-2/TRBV6-3,CASSHRLAVQETQYF,TGTGCCAGCAGTCACCGCCTAGCGGTCCAAGAGACCCAGTACTTC
.,.,TRBJ1-2,TRBV28,CASRIQGRDGYTF,TGTGCCAGCAGAATCCAGGGTAGGGATGGCTACACCTTC
.,.,TRBJ1-1,TRBV29-1,CSVGQSLGEAFF,TGCAGCGTTGGACAGTCGCTAGGGGAAGCTTTCTTT
many,.,TRBJ1-5,TRBV11-2,CASSLEPLAFYSNQPQHF,TGTGCCAGCAGCTTAGAGCCCCTGGCGTTTTATAGCAATCAGCCCCAGCATTTT
few,.,TRBJ2-3,TRBV7-9,CASSPRQGGRADTQYF,TGTGCCAGCAGCCCACGACAGGGAGGAAGGGCAGATACGCAGTATTTT
.,.,TRBJ1-1,TRBV2,CASRIFTNTEAFF,TGTGCCAGCAGGATCTTCACGAACACTGAAGCTTTCTTT
few,.,TRBJ1-1,TRBV5-1,CASSLSIRTYNTEAFF,TGCGCCAGCAGCTTGTCCATCCGGACATATAACACTGAAGCTTTCTTT
.,TRBD1,TRBJ1-2,TRBV20-1,CSAGTGHYGYTF,TGCAGTGCTGGGACAGGGCACTATGGCTACACCTTC
.,TRBD1,TRBJ2-1,TRBV29-1,CSVVQGARMNEQFF,TGCAGCGTAGTCCAGGGGGCCCGTATGAATGAGCAGTTCTTC
few,.,TRBJ2-1,TRBV5-1,CASSPPDLRTSHEQFF,TGCGCCAGCAGCCCTCCGGACCTTAGGACCTCCCATGAGCAGTTCTTC
few,TRBD2,TRBJ2-7,TRBV9,CASSRGGGRGNEQYF,TGTGCCAGCAGCCGCGGGGGTGGGAGAGGCAACGAGCAGTACTTC
.,.,TRBJ1-4,TRBV2,CASRVQGPDEKLFF,TGTGCCAGCAGGGTCCAGGGGCCGGATGAAAAACTGTTTTTT
few,TRBD2,TRBJ2-2,TRBV6-5,CASSYSSGANTMELFF,TGTGCCAGCAGTTACTCGAGCGGGGCCAACACGATGGAGCTGTTTTTT
.,TRBD1,TRBJ2-2,TRBV27,CASSETGAPGELFF,TGTGCCAGCAGTGAAACAGGGGCCCCCGGGGAGCTGTTTTTT
.,TRBD2,TRBJ2-3,TRBV4-3,CASSQDLGSGSADTQYF,TGCGCCAGCAGCCAAGATCTAGGTAGCGGGAGTGCGGATACGCAGTATTTT
.,TRBD1,TRBJ1-1,TRBV18,CASSPQGAFTEAIF,TGTGCCAGCTCACCACAGGGGGCGTTCACTGAAGCTATCTTT
.,TRBD2,TRBJ2-3,TRBV7-8,CASTLLLAGVSDTQYF,TGTGCCAGCACCCTATTGTTAGCGGGAGTCTCAGATACGCAGTATTTT
.,.,TRBJ2-1,TRBV20-1,CSARVPFDQALYNEQFF,TGCAGTGCTAGAGTCCCCTTTGACCAAGCGCTCTACAATGAGCAGTTCTTC
.,.,TRBJ2-2,TRBV5-1,CASSPGGADTGELFF,TGCGCCAGCAGCCCTGGGGGGGCCGACACCGGGGAGCTGTTTTTT
few,.,TRBJ1-1,TRBV11-1,CASSGPPADILNTEAFF,TGTGCCAGCAGCGGACCCCCCGCCGACATTTTGAACACTGAAGCTTTCTTT
many,.,TRBJ1-3,TRBV12-3/TRBV12-4,CASSLEPGVGNTIYF,TGTGCCAGCAGTTTAGAACCAGGGGTTGGAAACACCATATATTTT
few,TRBD1,TRBJ1-2,TRBV9,CASSERPGTGSGGYTF,TGTGCCAGCAGCGAACGACCCGGGACAGGTTCCGGTGGCTACACCTTC
few,.,TRBJ1-2,TRBV4-3,CASSQAPLYGYTF,TGCGCCAGCAGCCAAGCCCCTCTCTATGGCTACACCTTC
few,.,TRBJ1-3,TRBV2,CASRDYGAGNTIYF,TGTGCCAGCAGGGATTACGGGGCTGGAAACACCATATATTTT
few,TRBD1,TRBJ1-5,TRBV7-2,CASSLEGQRNQPQHF,TGTGCCAGCAGCTTAGAGGGACAGCGTAATCAGCCCCAGCATTTT